This T cell receptor (beta chain) was sequenced for a study of Graves' ophthalmopathy and Graves' hyperthyroidism. Overall study context: Specimen type is peripheral blood, obtained at initial diagnosis before any treatment. Study-wide points: Thyroid clonotypes that were expanded above 0.001 frequency mostly also appeared in blood. Ophthalmopathy progression predictions by the model showed 72% to 80% specificity and approximately 71% sensitivity.

Germline loops: CDR1 WNHNN, CDR2 SYGVQD (reference sequence). J was trimmed by 1 base and V by 6 bases; bases with no gene match: 5. The CDR3 has 14 amino acids. Patients were excluded if they had other autoimmune diseases or uncontrolled infections, and likewise if pregnancy or lactation applied. RNA transcripts were the template, and TCR beta CDR3 regions were amplified from them. First-round RT-PCR used HTBI primers; second-round multiplex PCR followed. TCRdb independently ran MiXCR on the multiplex PCR reads; one entry per CDR3 protein. The sample has about 740,000 distinct CDR3 sequences, approximately 40% seen once. This clonotype was picked up many times. The antigen is not known.

This sequence joins TRBV10-1 and TRBJ2-7; 8 bases line up with TRBD1. Sequencing was carried out using peripheral blood. The origin of this receptor is an adult man with Graves' ophthalmopathy. CDR3 in amino acids: CASRPDRDSYEQYF. The CDR3 coding sequence is TGCGCCAGCAGGCCGGACAGGGATTCCTACGAGCAGTACTTC.